The 30 T cell receptor beta chains presented below share a single source sample, sequenced in a study of T cell responses to AZD1222 COVID-19 vaccine. The assay was immunoSEQ multiplex PCR, and TCRdb's table has in-frame clones only and misses some. The data contain 240,000 or so clones, approximately 93% of them singletons. The specimen was peripheral blood, collected on day 0 of AZD1222 vaccination. These TCRs come from an adult in good health.

V is TRBV2 and J is TRBJ2-3; 8 positions agree with TRBD2. CDR1 is SNHLY, CDR2 FYNNEI, per germline. V lost 6 bases to trimming and J lost 2 bases; unmatched junction nucleotides: 4. The CDR3 is 14 amino acids. The CDR3 region has the DNA TGTGCCAGCAGAAGCGGGGGACTCACAGATACGCAGTATTTT. Translated, it gives CASRSGGLTDTQYF.

This rearrangement joins TRBV28 to TRBJ1-4, with D possibly being TRBD1 (6 bases). Trimming stripped 8 bases from V and 5 bases from J, with 15 bases between. CDR1 and CDR2 (germline): MDHEN, SYDVKM. The CDR3 contains 14 residues. The CDR3 reads CASRGGILNEKLFF. As DNA, the CDR3 is TGTGCCAGCCGCGGGGGCATTTTGAATGAAAAACTGTTTTTT.

V is TRBV5-1 and J is TRBJ2-2, with TRBD1 identical over 10 bases. This CDR3 has 16 residues. V lost 0 bases to trimming and J lost 7 bases; unmatched junction nucleotides: 6. CDR1 is SGHRS and CDR2 is YFSETQ in the germline V gene. The CDR3 DNA is TGCGCCAGCAGCTTGGAAGGGACAGGGGCGGTCGGGGAGCTGTTTTTT. Protein product: CASSLEGTGAVGELFF.

The CDR3 nucleotides are TGTGCCAGCAGCCAAAGGCCTAGCGGGAGGAATGAGCAGTTCTTC. This encodes CASSQRPSGRNEQFF. The V call is TRBV28, the J call TRBJ2-1; 11 nucleotides agree with TRBD2. The germline gives CDR1 MDHEN, CDR2 SYDVKM. The CDR3 consists of 15 residues. V was pared by 6 bases and J by 7 bases, with 8 bases of the junction left unmatched.

The chain couples TRBV10-3 to TRBJ2-3, with TRBD2 identical over 8 bases. J was trimmed by 3 bases and V by 6 bases; bases with no gene match: 8. The germline V gene has CDR1 ENHRY and CDR2 SYGVKD. The CDR3 spans 15 residues. CDR3 region: CAIRPGLEVTDTQYF. The DNA for the CDR3 is TGTGCCATCAGGCCGGGACTAGAGGTGACAGATACGCAGTATTTT.

This clone appeared a single time. This chain uses TRBV7-9 with TRBJ2-1, with 11 positions matching TRBD2. Germline lookup yields CDR1 SEHNR and CDR2 FQNEAQ (reference sequence). The V and J ends lost 0 bases and 8 bases, in that order; junction bases with no gene match: 6. The CDR3 is made up of 16 amino acids. The CDR3 bases are TGTGCCAGCAGCTTAGCGCGGCTAGCGGGGGGCGATGAGCAGTTCTTC. Protein: CASSLARLAGGDEQFF.

The sample holds one count of this clone. V gene TRBV28 combines with J gene TRBJ2-1; D not certain. This CDR3 is built from 14 residues. V lost 6 bases and J lost 10, with 19 bases in between. The germline V gene encodes CDR1 MDHEN and CDR2 SYDVKM. CDR3 sequence: CASSLPLRSLEQFF. The DNA for the CDR3 is TGTGCCAGCAGCCTACCCCTTCGATCCTTGGAGCAGTTCTTC.

The CDR3 coding sequence is TGTGCCAGCAGCTCGGGACAGGTGGATGAAAAACTGTTTTTT. It yields the protein CASSSGQVDEKLFF. This rearrangement joins TRBV28 to TRBJ1-4, with 8 bases matching TRBD1. CDR1 and CDR2 (germline): MDHEN, SYDVKM. J gave up 6 bases and V 6 bases, and 6 bases lay outside the gene matches. The CDR3 runs 14 residues.

The chain combines TRBV28 with TRBJ2-3; 11 positions agree with TRBD1. Looked up from germline, CDR1 is MDHEN and CDR2 is SYDVKM. The junction had 7 bases not matched to a gene; V was cut back by 10 bases and J by 1 base. CDR3 length equals 15 residues. The CDR3 loop is CAIRTGGGGTDTQYF. CDR3 DNA: TGTGCCATCCGGACAGGGGGCGGCGGCACAGATACGCAGTATTTT. The full variable domain, rest sourced from reference TRBV28 and TRBJ2-3, is DVKVTQSSRYLVKRTGEKVFLECVQDMDHENMFWYRQDPGLGLRLIYFSYDVKMKEKGDIPEGYSVSREKKERFSLILESASTNQTSMYLCAIRTGGGGTDTQYFGPGTRLTVL.

The CDR3 coding sequence is TGTGCCAGCAGTTGGGAGTCACAGGCTCAGCCCCAGCATTTT. The encoded protein is CASSWESQAQPQHF. This rearrangement joins TRBV2 to TRBJ1-5; D perhaps matches TRBD1 (5 bases). Germline assignment: CDR1 SNHLY and CDR2 FYNNEI. Trimming removed 5 bases at V and 6 bases at J, with 14 bases between. The CDR3 has 14 amino acids.

This chain connects TRBV10-2 to TRBJ1-6, with D possibly TRBD1 on 5 matching bases. This CDR3 is built from 15 residues. With 2 bases removed from V and 6 bases from J, the gap between germline ends came to 11 bases. Germline V gives CDR1 WSHSY, CDR2 SAAADI. The CDR3 sequence: CASSEGGRGNSPLHF. CDR3 bases: TGCGCCAGCAGTGAGGGGGGTAGGGGTAATTCACCCCTCCACTTT.

In its sample, this clone was seen once. V gene TRBV12-3 or TRBV12-4 combines with J gene TRBJ2-1; D possibly corresponds to TRBD2 (5 bases). This CDR3 region has 13 residues. The ends were cut back, 2 bases at V and 9 bases at J, with 11 bases in the middle. The CDR3 DNA follows: TGTGCCAGCAGTTTAATTGAGGGTAGTGAGCAGTTCTTC. Residues: CASSLIEGSEQFF.

This clone is a singleton in its sample. The J gene is TRBJ1-5, the V gene TRBV18; possibly TRBD1 for D (6 bases). There are 15 residues in the CDR3. The germline V gene encodes CDR1 KGHSH and CDR2 LQKENI. Trimming left V 4 bases short and J 1 base short, with 11 bases between. The CDR3 DNA reads TGTGCCAGCTCACGGGGGGCGATGAGCAATCAGCCCCAGCATTTT. Its translation: CASSRGAMSNQPQHF. Drawing the rest from reference TRBV18 and TRBJ1-5, the complete variable domain is NAGVMQNPRHLVRRRGQEARLRCSPMKGHSHVYWYRQLPEEGLKFMVYLQKENIIDESGMPKERFSAEFPKEGPSILRIQQVVRGDSAAYFCASSRGAMSNQPQHFGDGTRLSIL.

The chain carries TRBV6-2 or TRBV6-3 and TRBJ1-5, with D perhaps TRBD1 (6 bases). CDR1 MNHEY and CDR2 SVGEGT come from the germline V gene. Trimming stripped 2 bases from V and 5 bases from J, with 13 bases between. This CDR3 has 15 amino acids. The CDR3 loop reads CASSYQRTDYQPQHF. The CDR3 bases are TGTGCCAGCAGTTACCAAAGGACAGATTATCAGCCCCAGCATTTT.

This chain uses TRBV11-2 with TRBJ2-7; D not resolved. The germline V gene has CDR1 SGHAT and CDR2 FQNNGV. The CDR3 has 15 residues. The V gene lost 0 bases and the J gene lost 0 bases, with 9 bases spanning the gap. The CDR3 protein is CASSLEAVSSYEQYF. In DNA, the CDR3 is TGTGCCAGCAGCTTAGAGGCAGTCAGCTCCTACGAGCAGTACTTC.

The rearrangement links TRBV29-1 to TRBJ2-5; 9 positions match TRBD1. The CDR3 loop spans 13 amino acids. Per the germline V gene, CDR1 is SQVTM and CDR2 is ANQGSEA. The J segment lost 4 bases and the V segment lost 7 bases, leaving 7 bases of the junction unmatched. The CDR3 loop is CSAPGQGLETQYF. CDR3 nucleotide sequence: TGCAGCGCCCCGGGACAGGGTTTAGAGACCCAGTACTTC.

This clone was observed a few times. The V and J genes are TRBV20-1 and TRBJ2-7, with 9 bases matching TRBD2. The CDR3 is 15 amino acids. Germline CDR1 and CDR2: DFQATT and SNEGSKA (reference sequence). V shed 3 bases and J 4 bases; nucleotides not matched to a gene: 10. The chain's CDR3 is CSASPHSGGIYEQYF. The DNA of the CDR3 is TGCAGTGCTAGTCCGCATAGCGGGGGTATATACGAGCAGTACTTC.

The chain carries TRBV28 and TRBJ2-5; 7 positions match TRBD1. The CDR3 spans 17 residues. The trim removed 5 bases at V and 4 bases at J, leaving 16 bases unmatched. Per the germline V gene, CDR1 is MDHEN and CDR2 is SYDVKM. CDR3 coding DNA: TGTGCCAGCAGTATGACTAAACCGGGACAGACGAGAGAGACCCAGTACTTC. Its protein product is CASSMTKPGQTRETQYF.

The chain is built from TRBV6-5 and TRBJ2-5; no clear D. This CDR3 is 13 amino acids long. Germline V CDR1 and CDR2: MNHEY, SVGAGI. Trimming cost V 0 bases and J 5 bases, with 7 bases left between them. CDR3 in amino acids: CASSYSPSETQYF. The CDR3 DNA is TGTGCCAGCAGTTACTCCCCGTCGGAGACCCAGTACTTC.

The V and J genes are TRBV4-3 and TRBJ1-3; D unclear. The germline CDR1 and CDR2 sequences are LGHNA and YSLEER. Deletions cut 1 base from V and 0 bases from J, with 10 bases between. CDR3 length: 16 residues. The CDR3: CASSQGLRASGNTIYF. DNA of the CDR3: TGCGCCAGCAGCCAAGGTTTGAGGGCCTCTGGAAACACCATATATTTT.

J is TRBJ1-4 and V is TRBV6-1; D is ambiguous. CDR1 MNHNS and CDR2 SASEGT come from the germline V gene. The CDR3 spans 14 residues. Trimming stripped 10 bases from V and 7 bases from J, with 19 bases between. CDR3 nucleotides: TGTGCCACCAAGAAGCGAGGGCCCGGTGAAAAACTGTTTTTT. Translating gives CATKKRGPGEKLFF.

The CDR3 sequence is CASSLGLEAEQYF. DNA for the CDR3: TGCGCCAGCAGCTTGGGACTAGAGGCCGAGCAGTACTTC. The V and J genes are TRBV5-1 and TRBJ2-7, with D possibly TRBD2 on 6 matching bases. The CDR3 has 13 residues. V was pared by 0 bases and J by 6 bases, with 10 bases between. Germline V gene sequence: CDR1 SGHRS, CDR2 YFSETQ.

This chain joins TRBV7-8 and TRBJ2-7; possibly TRBD1 for D (6 bases). The CDR3 runs 15 residues. Trimming shortened V by 4 bases and J by 0 bases, and 13 bases separated the two germline ends. Germline-derived CDR1 and CDR2 are SGHVS and FQNEAQ. The CDR3 coding sequence is TGTGCCAGCAGCTCTGGGACACCCATCTCCTACGAGCAGTACTTC. This codes for CASSSGTPISYEQYF.

The rearrangement uses TRBV9 and TRBJ2-5, with TRBD2 matching over 8 bases. The CDR3 spans 14 residues. Losses at the gene ends were 4 bases for V and 4 bases for J; bases not matched to a gene: 6. Per germline, CDR1 SGDLS and CDR2 YYNGEE. The DNA for the CDR3 is TGTGCCAGCAGCCCTAGGACTAGCCGAGAGACCCAGTACTTC. Encoded protein: CASSPRTSRETQYF.

The V gene is TRBV7-2, the J gene TRBJ1-2; D is unresolved. CDR3 length equals 12 residues. Germline assignment: CDR1 SGHTA and CDR2 FQGNSA. Between the trimmed V and J ends, which lost 5 bases and 8 bases, there was a span of 12 bases. CDR3 sequence: CASSPTQRGYTF. CDR3 coding DNA: TGTGCCAGCAGCCCTACTCAGCGAGGCTACACCTTC.

This clone was seen once. The CDR3 DNA reads TGTGCCAGCCTTGACGGGACAGGAAAAGAGACCCAGTACTTC. Translating it yields CASLDGTGKETQYF. The V call is TRBV2, the J call TRBJ2-5, with 8 positions matching TRBD1. The CDR3 runs to 14 residues. After removal of 8 bases from V and 3 bases from J, the junction contained 8 bases not matched to a gene. CDR1 SNHLY and CDR2 FYNNEI come from the germline V gene.

The CDR3 here is CASSFGATNEQYF. CDR3 DNA: TGTGCCAGCAGTTTTGGGGCTACGAACGAGCAGTACTTC. This chain uses TRBV27 with TRBJ2-7; maybe TRBD1 (5 bases). CDR3 size: 13 residues. The germline V gene encodes CDR1 MNHEY and CDR2 SMNVEV (reference sequence). V was cut by 3 bases and J by 5 bases, with 11 bases left in between.

V gene TRBV18 combines with J gene TRBJ2-7, with D perhaps matching TRBD2 (6 bases). Germline V gene lookup returns CDR1 KGHSH and CDR2 LQKENI. Trimming cost V 2 bases and J 5 bases, with 19 bases left between them. The CDR3 runs to 16 residues. The CDR3 here is CASSPGVGGTLDEQYF. The CDR3, as DNA: TGTGCCAGCTCACCAGGGGTCGGGGGAACCTTAGACGAGCAGTACTTC.

The rearrangement links TRBV19 to TRBJ2-1, with 7 positions matching TRBD2. Germline V CDR1 and CDR2: LNHDA, SQIVND (reference sequence). With 9 bases clipped from V and 6 bases from J, the junction kept 5 bases outside the gene matches. This CDR3 has 12 residues. In DNA, the CDR3 is TGTGCCAGCCTGCGGGAGCCCAATGAGCAGTTCTTC. This codes for CASLREPNEQFF. Drawing the rest from reference TRBV19 and TRBJ2-1, the complete variable domain is DGGITQSPKYLFRKEGQNVTLSCEQNLNHDAMYWYRQDPGQGLRLIYYSQIVNDFQKGDIAEGYSVSREKKESFPLTVTSAQKNPTAFYLCASLREPNEQFFGPGTRLTVL.

This chain links TRBV3-1 (or the pseudogene TRBV3-2) with TRBJ2-2; perhaps D is TRBD1 or TRBD2 (5 bases each). The CDR3 covers 13 residues. Germline CDR1 and CDR2: LGHDT and YNNKEL (reference sequence). With 6 bases removed from V and 6 bases from J, the gap between germline ends came to 11 bases. The DNA for the CDR3 is TGTGCCAGCAGAAGCCTGGGACCCGGGGAGCTGTTTTTT. Translated, it gives CASRSLGPGELFF.